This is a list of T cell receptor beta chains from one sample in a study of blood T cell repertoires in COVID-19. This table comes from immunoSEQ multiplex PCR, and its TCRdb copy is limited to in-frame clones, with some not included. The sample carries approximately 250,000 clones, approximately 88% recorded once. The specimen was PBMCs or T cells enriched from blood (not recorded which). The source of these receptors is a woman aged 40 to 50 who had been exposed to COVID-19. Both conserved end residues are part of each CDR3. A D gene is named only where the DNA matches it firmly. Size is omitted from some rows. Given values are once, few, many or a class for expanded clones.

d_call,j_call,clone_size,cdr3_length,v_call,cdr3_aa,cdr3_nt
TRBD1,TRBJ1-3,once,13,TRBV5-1,CASSQGQANTIYF,TGCGCCAGCAGCCAGGGACAGGCGAACACCATATATTTT
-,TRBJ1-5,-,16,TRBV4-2,CASSQEEGMGNQPQHF,TGTGCCAGCAGCCAAGAAGAGGGTATGGGCAATCAGCCCCAGCATTTT
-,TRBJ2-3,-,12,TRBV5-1,CASSIHTDTQYF,TGTGCCAGCAGCATCCACACAGATACGCAGTATTTT
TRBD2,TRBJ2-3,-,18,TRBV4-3,CASSHWTSGRASTDTQYF,TGCGCCAGCAGCCATTGGACTAGCGGGAGAGCTAGCACAGATACGCAGTATTTT
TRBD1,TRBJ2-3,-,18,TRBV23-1,CASRKDRALRGSTDTQYF,TGCGCCAGCAGGAAGGACAGGGCCTTACGGGGGAGCACAGATACGCAGTATTTT
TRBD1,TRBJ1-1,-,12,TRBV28,CASSDRVTEAFF,TGTGCCAGCAGCGACAGGGTCACTGAAGCTTTCTTT
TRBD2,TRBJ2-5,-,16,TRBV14,CASSRRVLAGQETQYF,TGTGCCAGCAGCCGAAGGGTACTAGCGGGTCAAGAGACCCAGTACTTC
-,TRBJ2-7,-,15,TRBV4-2,CASSQERTVTYEQYF,TGTGCCAGCAGCCAAGAGAGGACAGTCACCTACGAGCAGTACTTC
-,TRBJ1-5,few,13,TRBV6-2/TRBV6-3,CASSDTGNQPQHF,TGTGCCAGCAGCGACACAGGGAATCAGCCCCAGCATTTT
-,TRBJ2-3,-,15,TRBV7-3,CASSRGGWGTDTQYF,TGTGCCAGCAGCCGTGGGGGGTGGGGCACAGATACGCAGTATTTT
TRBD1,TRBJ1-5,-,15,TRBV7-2,CASSLGQGSNQPQHF,TGTGCCAGCAGCTTAGGACAGGGCAGCAATCAGCCCCAGCATTTT
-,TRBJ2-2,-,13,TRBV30,CAWSVRGTGELFF,TGTGCCTGGAGTGTACGGGGAACCGGGGAGCTGTTTTTT
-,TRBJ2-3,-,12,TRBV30,CAWGRPPVTQYF,TGTGCCTGGGGCCGCCCCCCGGTTACGCAGTATTTT
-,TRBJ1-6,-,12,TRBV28,CAARDGYSPLHF,TGTGCCGCCCGTGACGGGTATTCACCCCTCCACTTT
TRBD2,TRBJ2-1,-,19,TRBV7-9,CASSLPGTSGHTSYNEQFF,TGTGCCAGCAGCTTACCTGGGACTAGCGGGCATACCTCCTACAATGAGCAGTTCTTC
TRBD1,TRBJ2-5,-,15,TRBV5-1,CASSSGQPSGETQYF,TGTGCCAGCAGTTCGGGACAGCCATCGGGGGAGACCCAGTACTTC
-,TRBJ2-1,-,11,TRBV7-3,CASSQGLLQFF,TGTGCCAGCAGCCAGGGTCTTTTGCAGTTCTTC
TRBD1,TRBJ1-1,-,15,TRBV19,CASSMGDRVNTEAFF,TGTGCCAGTAGTATGGGGGACAGAGTGAACACTGAAGCTTTCTTT
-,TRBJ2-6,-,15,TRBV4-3,CASSQAYSGANVLTF,TGCGCCAGCAGCCAAGCCTACTCTGGGGCCAACGTCCTGACTTTC
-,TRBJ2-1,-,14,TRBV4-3,CASSLRTGAREQFF,TGCGCCAGCAGCCTTAGAACTGGGGCAAGGGAGCAGTTCTTC
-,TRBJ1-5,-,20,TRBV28,CASSFPQHGAGLSSNQPQHF,TGTGCCAGCAGTTTCCCCCAACATGGGGCAGGTCTGAGTTCAAATCAGCCCCAGCATTTT
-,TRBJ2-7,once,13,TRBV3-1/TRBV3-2,CASSPKPVREQYF,TGTGCCAGCAGCCCAAAGCCCGTGCGTGAGCAGTACTTC
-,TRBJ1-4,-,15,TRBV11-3,CASSFTESTNEKLFF,TGTGCCAGCAGCTTTACCGAGTCAACTAATGAAAAACTGTTTTTT
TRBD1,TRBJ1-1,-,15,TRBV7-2,CASSFPATGWTEAFF,TGTGCCAGCAGCTTCCCCGCGACAGGGTGGACTGAAGCTTTCTTT
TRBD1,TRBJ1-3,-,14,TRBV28,CASSSGQFRNTIYF,TGTGCCAGCAGTTCGGGACAGTTCAGAAACACCATATATTTT
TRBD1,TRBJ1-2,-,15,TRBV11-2,CASSFYGTASYGYTF,TGTGCCAGCAGCTTCTATGGGACAGCGTCCTATGGCTACACCTTC
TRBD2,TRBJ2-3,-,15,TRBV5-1,CASSPPGLEFGTQYF,TGCGCCAGCAGCCCACCGGGACTAGAATTTGGTACGCAGTATTTT
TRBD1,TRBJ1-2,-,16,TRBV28,CASSTPGQAINYGYTF,TGTGCCAGCAGCACCCCGGGACAGGCGATTAACTATGGCTACACCTTC
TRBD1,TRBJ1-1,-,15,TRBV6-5,CASSYRITGGPEAFF,TGTGCCAGCAGTTACCGAATCACAGGGGGTCCTGAAGCTTTCTTT
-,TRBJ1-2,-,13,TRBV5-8,CASSLAPFYGYTF,TGTGCCAGCAGCCTGGCCCCGTTCTATGGCTACACCTTC
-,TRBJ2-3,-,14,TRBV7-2,CASSYLSGSDTQYF,TGTGCCAGCAGCTATCTCTCGGGGTCAGATACGCAGTATTTT
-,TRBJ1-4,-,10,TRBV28,CATYRVKLFF,TGTGCCACCTACAGGGTAAAACTGTTTTTT
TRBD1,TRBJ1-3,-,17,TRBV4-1,CASSQEGGRGLGNTIYF,TGCGCCAGCAGCCAAGAGGGGGGAAGGGGGCTTGGAAACACCATATATTTT
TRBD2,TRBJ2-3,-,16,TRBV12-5,CASGLVTGRGADTQYF,TGTGCTAGTGGTTTGGTAACTGGGAGGGGTGCAGATACGCAGTATTTT
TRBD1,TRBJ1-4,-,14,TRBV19,CASSFQTGSEKLFF,TGTGCCAGTAGTTTCCAGACAGGGAGTGAAAAACTGTTTTTT
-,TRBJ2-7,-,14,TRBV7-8,CASSLIQSGYEQYF,TGTGCCAGCAGCTTAATACAGAGTGGCTACGAGCAGTACTTC
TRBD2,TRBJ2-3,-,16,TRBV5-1,CASSLGLGYSTDTQYF,TGTGCCAGCAGCTTGGGACTAGGCTATAGCACAGATACGCAGTATTTT
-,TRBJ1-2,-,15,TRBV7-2,CASSLEAGANYGYTF,TGTGCCAGCAGCTTAGAGGCGGGGGCGAACTATGGCTACACCTTC
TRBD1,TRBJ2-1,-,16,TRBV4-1,CASSQVPGQGVDEQFF,TGCGCCAGCAGCCAAGTTCCGGGACAGGGGGTAGATGAGCAGTTCTTC
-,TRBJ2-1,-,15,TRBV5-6,CASSLGRQRSNEQFF,TGTGCCAGCAGCTTGGGACGACAGAGGAGTAATGAGCAGTTCTTC
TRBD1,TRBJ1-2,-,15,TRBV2,CASRRLGQGGYGYTF,TGTGCCAGCAGGCGTCTCGGACAGGGAGGCTATGGCTACACCTTC
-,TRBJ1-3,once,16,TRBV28,CASSLIGGALGNTIYF,TGTGCCAGCAGTCTGATCGGGGGGGCGCTTGGAAACACCATATATTTT
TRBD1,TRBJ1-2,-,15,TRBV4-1,CASSLFTGANYGYTF,TGCGCCAGCAGCCTCTTTACAGGGGCGAACTATGGCTACACCTTC
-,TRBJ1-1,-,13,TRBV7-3,CASSSNMNTEAFF,TGTGCCAGCAGCTCAAACATGAACACTGAAGCTTTCTTT
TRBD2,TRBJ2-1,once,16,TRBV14,CASSQAMGLDANEQFF,TGTGCCAGCAGCCAAGCCATGGGACTAGACGCCAATGAGCAGTTCTTC